The sequence of this T cell receptor (beta chain) was determined in a study of CD8+ T cells in alopecia areata. At the level of the study: Tofacitinib was taken orally by treated patients, and the dose was 5 to 10 mg twice daily. The study, taken as a whole, reports: During tofacitinib treatment, many expanded lesional clones remained in scalp and blood. Higher clonality and more expanded CD8+ clones appeared in lesional than normal scalp.

This CDR3 comprises 14 residues. V was clipped by 4 bases and J by 4 bases; unmatched bases: 5. The germline V gene encodes CDR1 SGHNT and CDR2 YYREEE (reference sequence). In each case, RNA was isolated and then reverse transcribed into cDNA as the sequencing template. Some clones are missing from TCRdb's copy, which holds only in-frame ones; the method was immunoSEQ multiplex PCR. The sample carries around 270,000 clones, 58% recorded once. This clone was recorded a few times. The antigen is not known. Treatment denoted: oral pan-JAK inhibitor, 5-10 mg twice daily. Isolation of CD4+ and CD8+ T cells from PBMCs was achieved by sorting.

This chain joins TRBV5-4 and TRBJ2-7, with TRBD1 matching 10 bases. Specimen: CD4+ T cells sorted from blood, collected at week 24, from a patient treated with tofacitinib. The TCR sequence derives from a human donor with alopecia areata. CDR3 coding DNA: TGTGCCAGCAGCAAGGACAGGGGGAGGTACGAGCAGTACTTC. This gives the protein CASSKDRGRYEQYF.